The sequence of this TCR beta chain was determined in a study of OX40 agonist ivuxolimab in advanced cancers. Sequenced by immunoSEQ multiplex PCR; TCRdb stores in-frame clones only, minus some. Of about 20,000 clones in the sample, 80% to 85% were seen once. Trimming removed 3 bases at V and 5 bases at J, with 18 bases between. CDR1 is SGHTA and CDR2 is FQGTGA in the germline V gene. CDR3 length: 16 residues. The chain is built from TRBV7-3 and TRBJ2-3; D gene uncertain. This clonotype was sampled from an adult with an advanced solid tumor such as melanoma, head and neck, liver or kidney cancer. The specimen comprised CD4+ or CD8+ T cells sorted from blood, sampled in a trial of the OX40 agonist ivuxolimab. The CDR3 protein is CASSLLAEGPQDTQYF. CDR3 DNA sequence: TGTGCCAGCAGCTTGTTGGCAGAAGGGCCCCAAGATACGCAGTATTTT.